Following are 7 T cell receptor beta chains from one sample sequenced in a study of blood T cell repertoires in COVID-19. Profiling relied on immunoSEQ multiplex PCR, and the TCRdb table lists in-frame clones only, not all of them. The sample contains 100,000 to 150,000 clones, about 86% of which appear only once. The source material was peripheral blood. These receptors all stem from a woman aged 45-60 years with acute or convalescent COVID-19.

The CDR3 loop is CASSVRTGWGNQPQHF. CDR3 in DNA: TGTGCCAGCAGCGTCCGGACAGGGTGGGGCAATCAGCCCCAGCATTTT. This chain uses TRBV5-6 with TRBJ1-5; TRBD1 matches at 8 bases. Trimming at V came to 4 bases and at J to 2 bases, leaving 8 bases not matched to a gene. Germline V gene lookup returns CDR1 SGHDT and CDR2 YYEEEE. CDR3 length: 16 residues. The variable domain in full, completed from reference TRBV5-6 and TRBJ1-5, reads DAGVTQSPTHLIKTRGQQVTLRCSPKSGHDTVSWYQQALGQGPQFIFQYYEEEERQRGNFPDRFSGHQFPNYSSELNVNALLLGDSALYLCASSVRTGWGNQPQHFGDGTRLSIL.

The V gene is TRBV7-2, the J gene TRBJ1-2; possibly TRBD1 for D (6 bases). V dropped 3 bases and J dropped 3 bases, with 20 bases sitting between them. The CDR3 consists of 17 residues. Germline CDR1 is SGHTA and CDR2 is FQGNSA. The CDR3 DNA reads TGTGCCAGCAGCTTTTGGGGGCGGGGGCGGGGGGACTATGGCTACACCTTC. As protein: CASSFWGRGRGDYGYTF. Combining the CDR3 with reference TRBV7-2 and TRBJ1-2 gives the whole variable domain GAGVSQSPSNKVTEKGKDVELRCDPISGHTALYWYRQSLGQGLEFLIYFQGNSAPDKSGLPSDRFSAERTGGSVSTLTIQRTQQEDSAVYLCASSFWGRGRGDYGYTFGSGTRLTVV.

A few counts support this clone. The gene calls are TRBV5-6 and TRBJ1-2; no firm D call. The CDR3 runs to 14 residues. V lost 4 bases to trimming and J lost 13 bases, with 23 bases between them. Germline loops: CDR1 SGHDT, CDR2 YYEEEE. The CDR3 region has the DNA TGTGCCAGCAGCCGTGACGGAGACCCACTCATAGGCACCTTC. As protein: CASSRDGDPLIGTF.

The chain recombines TRBV18 with TRBJ2-5, with D tentatively TRBD1 (5 bases). There are 14 residues in the CDR3. V was trimmed by 3 bases and J by 5 bases, leaving 13 bases between them. The V gene's germline CDR1 is KGHSH and CDR2 LQKENI. In DNA form, the CDR3 reads TGTGCCAGCTCACCCAACTCAGGGTCCGAGACCCAGTACTTC. Translating gives CASSPNSGSETQYF. Supplemented by reference TRBV18 and TRBJ2-5, the full variable domain reads NAGVMQNPRHLVRRRGQEARLRCSPMKGHSHVYWYRQLPEEGLKFMVYLQKENIIDESGMPKERFSAEFPKEGPSILRIQQVVRGDSAAYFCASSPNSGSETQYFGPGTRLLVL.

The chain combines TRBV19 with TRBJ1-3; possible D gene TRBD1, 5 bases. The CDR3 extends over 14 amino acids. V was pared by 3 bases and J by 2 bases, with 8 bases between. Per germline, CDR1 LNHDA and CDR2 SQIVND (reference sequence). CDR3 DNA: TGTGCCAGTAGTATCCAGGGAACTGGAAACACCATATATTTT. Protein sequence: CASSIQGTGNTIYF.

A single count supports this clone. The genes are TRBV5-1 and TRBJ2-1, with 11 bases lining up with TRBD2. The CDR3 has 17 residues. The germline CDR1 and CDR2 sequences are SGHRS and YFSETQ. V was pared by 0 bases and J by 3 bases, with 5 bases of the junction left unmatched. The CDR3 loop reads CASSLVVAGGFYNEQFF. The CDR3 DNA follows: TGCGCCAGCAGCTTGGTGGTAGCGGGGGGGTTCTACAATGAGCAGTTCTTC.

This chain uses TRBV6-4 with TRBJ2-1; 12 bases fit TRBD2. J was trimmed by 6 bases and V by 10 bases; bases with no gene match: 10. CDR3 length: 15 amino acids. In germline, CDR1 is MRHNA, CDR2 SNTAGT. CDR3 bases: TGTGCCACCAGCCCCGGGACTAGCGGGTCCAATGAGCAGTTCTTC. Residues: CATSPGTSGSNEQFF.